The 2 T cell receptor beta chains below all came from one sample that was sequenced in a study of blood T cell repertoires in COVID-19. Produced via immunoSEQ multiplex PCR; TCRdb's table is partial and in-frame only. Here the sample spans 250,000 or so clones, approximately 88% being singletons. The sequencing sample was made of peripheral blood. The source is a woman aged 25-40 years with COVID-19, enrolled during active disease.

V usage is TRBV5-1 and J usage is TRBJ2-1; tentative D call: TRBD1 (6 bases). Germline CDR1 reads SGHRS; CDR2 reads YFSETQ. The V gene lost 4 bases and the J gene lost 0 bases, with 11 bases spanning the gap. CDR3 size: 15 residues. CDR3 loop: CASSTGQSSYNEQFF. For the CDR3, the DNA is TGCGCCAGCAGCACCGGACAGAGCTCCTACAATGAGCAGTTCTTC.

This chain uses TRBV5-1 with TRBJ2-3; weak D call: TRBD2 (6 bases). Trimming took 4 bases from V and 2 from J, leaving 17 bases between them. The CDR3 contains 16 residues. The germline CDR1 and CDR2 sequences are SGHRS and YFSETQ. The CDR3 spells CASSPFRDFATDTQYF. The CDR3 DNA reads as TGCGCCAGCAGCCCGTTCCGGGACTTCGCCACAGATACGCAGTATTTT.